This record concerns one TCR beta chain sequence. The data originate from a study of blood T cell repertoires in COVID-19. Study information: Both acute and convalescent COVID-19 samples were obtained from the United States, Italy and Spain. The analysed material was cDNA or gDNA that came from T cells, B-cell-depleted T cells, or PBMCs.

Authors' analysis steps: By means of reference gene primer amplification, nucleated cell counts were estimated. Data came from immunoSEQ multiplex PCR; TCRdb stores just in-frame clones and leaves some out. For V, J and clone size, that table is used; D and trimming come from the DNA. The table shows some 220,000 clones, with around four fifths occurring only once. The CDR3 sequence is 14 residues long. The germline V gene encodes CDR1 LNHDA and CDR2 SQIVND (reference sequence). The V end lost 5 bases, the J end lost 7 bases, and 14 bases lay between the germline ends. Sequenced material: peripheral blood. V usage is TRBV19 and J usage is TRBJ2-2; a weak D match, TRBD1 (5 bases). This sequence originates from a woman in her sixties with active or convalescent COVID-19. CDR3 in DNA: TGTGCCAGTAGTCCCCGGCAGGGCATCGGGGAGCTGTTTTTT. This gives the protein CASSPRQGIGELFF.